Described below is a single TCR beta chain sequence and its context. Antigen unknown. The data were taken from a study of T-cell reconstitution after alpha-beta-depleted transplantation in children. Study observations and caveats: High day-60 TCRbeta diversity in some patients came from surviving recipient T cells and thymic progenitors. T-cell numbers and diversity, one year after transplant, stemmed largely from T cells that were newly produced. Several hundred graft clones that had expanded were reportedly the source of alpha-beta T cells about two months after transplant.

Preparation of the TCRbeta library was carried out with unique molecular identifiers. One entry per CDR3 protein, called by TCRdb with MiXCR from the PCR reads. The repertoire has 580,000 or so distinct CDR3 sequences, around 23% of them found once; the top ten carry 13% to 15%. This clonotype was sampled from a boy under two years old who had a stem cell transplant for acute myeloid leukemia, so the T cells may come from the graft donor. This specimen was PBMCs, mostly from graft donor cells, taken 360 days after TCRalphabeta/CD19-depleted stem cell transplant.

For the CDR3, the DNA is TGTGCCAGCAGTTTATCAGGGTCAGGCCGGTGGGAGCAGTACGTC. The encoded protein is CASSLSGSGRWEQYV. The rearrangement uses TRBV28 and TRBJ2-7, with D tentatively TRBD1 (5 bases). The length of the CDR3 is 15 residues. Trimming shortened V by 1 base and J by 7 bases, and 17 bases separated the two germline ends. The germline V gene has CDR1 MDHEN and CDR2 SYDVKM.